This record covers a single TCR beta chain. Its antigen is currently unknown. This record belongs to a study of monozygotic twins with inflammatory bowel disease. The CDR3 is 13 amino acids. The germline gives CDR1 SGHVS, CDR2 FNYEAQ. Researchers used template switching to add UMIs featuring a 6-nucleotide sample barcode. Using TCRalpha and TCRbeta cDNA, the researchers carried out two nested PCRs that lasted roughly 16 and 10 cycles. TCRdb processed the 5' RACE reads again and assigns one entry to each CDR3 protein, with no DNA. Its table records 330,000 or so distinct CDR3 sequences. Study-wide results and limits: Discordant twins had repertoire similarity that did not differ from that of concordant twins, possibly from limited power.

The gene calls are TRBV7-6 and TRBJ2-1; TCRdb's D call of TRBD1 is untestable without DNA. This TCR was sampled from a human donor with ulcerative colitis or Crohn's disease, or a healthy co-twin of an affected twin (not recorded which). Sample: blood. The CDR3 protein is CASSLQQGNEQFF.